This T cell receptor (beta chain) was recovered during a study of Graves' ophthalmopathy and Graves' hyperthyroidism. Overall study: The term stable hyperthyroidism indicated an absence of ophthalmopathy within 18 months of follow-up. General study results and limits: In separating ophthalmopathy from stable hyperthyroidism, a 13-signature model achieved roughly 89% sensitivity and around 80% specificity. Clonotypes were expanded in thyroid at above 0.001 frequency, and most also appeared in blood.

In this cohort, patients with other autoimmune diseases, uncontrolled infections, pregnancy or lactation were excluded. Amplified TCR beta CDR3 regions were obtained using RNA transcripts as template. After a first-round RT-PCR with HTBI primers, a second-round multiplex PCR was run. Each CDR3 protein gets one entry after TCRdb re-called the multiplex PCR reads with MiXCR. Of a few hundred thousand distinct CDR3 sequences listed, roughly 39% are singletons. A remark on this clonotype: Its specificity is not known.

V trimming: 3 bases; J trimming: 3 bases; junction bases outside the gene matches: 6. The CDR3 runs 14 residues. The germline gives CDR1 DFQATT, CDR2 SNEGSKA (reference sequence). This clonotype was obtained from an adult man with Graves' hyperthyroidism. The chain is built from TRBV20-1 and TRBJ2-7, with TRBD2 matching 9 bases. Input material: peripheral blood or thyroid tissue (not recorded which). The CDR3 nucleotides are TGCAGTGCTAGCCGGGCTAGCGGGGTCTACGAGCAGTACTTC. This codes for CSASRASGVYEQYF.